One sample yielded the 20 T cell receptor beta chains listed below, sequenced in a study of cytomegalovirus exposure and HLA in healthy donors. Amplification used 60 Vbeta primers and 13 Jbeta primers. Sequencing used immunoSEQ multiplex PCR; TCRdb keeps in-frame clones, though not all of them. Of about 180,000 clones in the sample, around four fifths were seen once. The specimen sequenced was PBMCs. Receptors were obtained from a woman aged 30 to 39 in good health and CMV-seropositive.

The V call is TRBV6-5, the J call TRBJ1-1; TRBD1 matches at 8 bases. Germline lookup yields CDR1 MNHEY and CDR2 SVGAGI. The CDR3 runs to 15 residues. V lost 5 bases to trimming and J lost 2 bases; unmatched junction nucleotides: 7. The CDR3 here is CASSLDRAPNTEAFF. The CDR3 bases are TGTGCCAGCAGTCTGGACAGGGCCCCCAACACTGAAGCTTTCTTT.

The chain is built from TRBV28 and TRBJ2-3; maybe TRBD2 (6 bases). There are 16 residues in the CDR3. In germline, CDR1 is MDHEN, CDR2 SYDVKM. V was shortened by 6 bases and J by 4 bases, with 20 bases between the two germline ends. The CDR3 sequence: CASRFGLTSSSDTQYF. The CDR3 bases are TGTGCCAGCAGGTTTGGACTGACTAGTAGCTCAGATACGCAGTATTTT.

This clone was observed a handful of times. This sequence joins TRBV28 and TRBJ2-7, with unresolved D. CDR3 length: 13 amino acids. Germline lookup yields CDR1 MDHEN and CDR2 SYDVKM. Trimming stripped 7 bases from V and 3 bases from J, with 13 bases between. This CDR3 reads CASKNVARYEQYF. The CDR3 nucleotides are TGTGCCAGCAAGAACGTAGCACGCTACGAGCAGTACTTC.

The CDR3 DNA follows: TGTGCCAGCAGCCAGGGGACTCTCGGTGTCCACAATGAGCAGTTCTTC. Protein: CASSQGTLGVHNEQFF. The V call is TRBV4-2, the J call TRBJ2-1, with D perhaps TRBD2 (6 bases). V was cut by 3 bases and J by 5 bases, with 17 bases left in between. The CDR3 sequence is 16 residues long. Germline V CDR1 and CDR2: LGHNA, YNFKEQ.

This clone appeared once. The chain couples TRBV15 to TRBJ2-2; 7 bases are a match to TRBD1. Trimming took 3 bases from V and 4 from J; bases not matched to a gene: 5. CDR1 and CDR2 from the germline V gene are LNHNV and YYDKDF (reference sequence). CDR3 length: 15 residues. The CDR3 region has the DNA TGTGCCACCAGCAGCTACAGGGGTAGCACCGGGGAGCTGTTTTTT. Protein: CATSSYRGSTGELFF.

The CDR3 sequence: CASSIAGGKGNEQFF. The CDR3 DNA reads as TGCGCCAGCAGCATAGCAGGGGGCAAGGGCAATGAGCAGTTCTTC. The chain combines TRBV5-1 with TRBJ2-1, with TRBD1 matching over 8 bases. This CDR3 region has 15 residues. Looked up from germline, CDR1 is SGHRS and CDR2 is YFSETQ. V shed 4 bases, J shed 6 bases, and the junction held 9 bases outside the gene matches.

V is TRBV6-1 and J is TRBJ2-1, with D possibly matching TRBD2 (5 bases). The CDR3 covers 13 residues. V gave up 7 bases and J gave up 6 bases, with 13 bases separating them. Germline V gene sequence: CDR1 MNHNS, CDR2 SASEGT. The CDR3 loop is CASIGGPLNEQFF. CDR3 in DNA: TGTGCCAGCATCGGAGGACCCCTCAATGAGCAGTTCTTC.

The rearrangement joins TRBV19 to TRBJ1-2, with D unresolved. The CDR3 sequence is 13 residues long. The germline V gene has CDR1 LNHDA and CDR2 SQIVND (reference sequence). With 1 base removed from V and 7 bases from J, the gap between germline ends came to 10 bases. CDR3 sequence (DNA): TGTGCCAGTAGTATAGGTGGTACCGGTGGCTACACCTTC. Its protein is CASSIGGTGGYTF.

The rearrangement joins TRBV6-5 to TRBJ2-1; 8 bases are shared with TRBD1. Losses at the gene ends were 8 bases for V and 10 bases for J; bases not matched to a gene: 13. The CDR3 totals 14 residues. Germline CDR1 MNHEY, CDR2 SVGAGI. For the CDR3, the DNA is TGTGCCAGCTGTCGGTCAGGCAGGGGGCTAGAGCAGTTCTTC. It translates to CASCRSGRGLEQFF.

This chain uses TRBV7-2 with TRBJ2-2, with 12 nucleotides matching TRBD2. CDR3 size: 18 residues. Germline CDR1 is SGHTA and CDR2 is FQGNSA. V lost 0 bases, J lost 4 bases, and 6 bases stayed unmatched. CDR3 amino acids: CASSLAASGRAGTGELFF. The CDR3, as DNA: TGTGCCAGCAGCTTAGCGGCTAGCGGGAGGGCCGGCACCGGGGAGCTGTTTTTT.

The chain joins TRBV4-1 to TRBJ1-1; a weak D match, TRBD1 (6 bases). Per germline, CDR1 MGHRA and CDR2 YSYEKL. Trimming took off 2 bases at V and 4 bases at J, with 11 bases between the two ends. There are 14 residues in the CDR3. The CDR3 DNA is TGCGCCAGCAGCCAAAGGACAGCTTTCACTGAAGCTTTCTTT. Protein product: CASSQRTAFTEAFF.

The V gene is TRBV7-6, the J gene TRBJ2-7, with 13 bases fitting TRBD2. Germline-derived CDR1 and CDR2 are SGHVS and FNYEAQ. The length of the CDR3 is 17 residues. The junction had 8 bases not matched to a gene; V was cut back by 5 bases and J by 1 base. CDR3 sequence: CASSLGLAGEGSYEQYF. CDR3 sequence (DNA): TGTGCCAGCAGCCTCGGACTAGCGGGAGAAGGGTCCTACGAGCAGTACTTC.

The rearrangement joins TRBV9 to TRBJ2-1, with TRBD2 matching over 8 bases. V dropped 3 bases and J dropped 4; count of bases not matched to a gene: 6. CDR1 and CDR2 (germline): SGDLS, YYNGEE. The CDR3 is made up of 15 amino acids. CDR3 coding DNA: TGTGCCAGCAGCGCCCTCTTAGCGGGATACAATGAGCAGTTCTTC. It is translated as CASSALLAGYNEQFF. The full variable domain, with the rest looked up from reference TRBV9 and TRBJ2-1, is DSGVTQTPKHLITATGQRVTLRCSPRSGDLSVYWYQQSLDQGLQFLIQYYNGEERAKGNILERFSAQQFPDLHSELNLSSLELGDSALYFCASSALLAGYNEQFFGPGTRLTVL.

The rearrangement joins TRBV6-1 to TRBJ1-5; 10 bases line up with TRBD1. CDR3 length: 15 residues. The germline gives CDR1 MNHNS, CDR2 SASEGT. V trimming: 6 bases; J trimming: 1 base; junction bases outside the gene matches: 3. CDR3 DNA sequence: TGTGCCAGCAGGACAGGGGGCTCGAGCAATCAGCCCCAGCATTTT. It codes for CASRTGGSSNQPQHF.

V gene TRBV11-3 combines with J gene TRBJ2-1; TRBD2 matches 11 bases. Germline CDR1 reads SGHNT; CDR2 reads YENEEA. J lost 7 bases, V lost 1 base, and 9 bases had no gene match. The CDR3 runs to 17 residues. CDR3 coding DNA: TGTGCCAGCAGCTTAGGAACTAGCGGGAGCTCTCGGAATGAGCAGTTCTTC. Its protein is CASSLGTSGSSRNEQFF.

The chain joins TRBV19 to TRBJ2-3; 14 bases map to TRBD2. The CDR3 has 16 residues. V shed 6 bases and J 6 bases; nucleotides not matched to a gene: 8. Germline values: CDR1 LNHDA, CDR2 SQIVND (reference sequence). CDR3 DNA sequence: TGTGCCAGTAGCATCGGGGGACTAGCGGGAGTTGATACGCAGTATTTT. Its translation: CASSIGGLAGVDTQYF. Supplemented by reference TRBV19 and TRBJ2-3, the full variable domain reads DGGITQSPKYLFRKEGQNVTLSCEQNLNHDAMYWYRQDPGQGLRLIYYSQIVNDFQKGDIAEGYSVSREKKESFPLTVTSAQKNPTAFYLCASSIGGLAGVDTQYFGPGTRLTVL.

The chain carries TRBV4-1 and TRBJ1-1, with a tentative D call TRBD1 (6 bases). Germline V gene data show CDR1 as MGHRA and CDR2 as YSYEKL. The CDR3 loop spans 14 amino acids. Trimming took 6 bases from V and 1 from J, leaving 12 bases between them. The CDR3 region has the DNA TGCGCCAGCAGGCAGCAGGGACAGAACACTGAAGCTTTCTTT. Translating gives CASRQQGQNTEAFF.

J is TRBJ2-3 and V is TRBV5-1; a weak D match, TRBD1 (6 bases). Looked up from germline, CDR1 is SGHRS and CDR2 is YFSETQ. Deletions cut 0 bases from V and 4 bases from J, with 15 bases between. This CDR3 region has 16 residues. In DNA form, the CDR3 reads TGCGCCAGCAGCTTGGATGGGCAGGGGAGAGCAGATACGCAGTATTTT. Protein: CASSLDGQGRADTQYF.

This chain links TRBV7-6 with TRBJ2-5; 11 bases agree with TRBD2. V lost 5 bases and J lost 4; bases outside the gene matches: 9. The germline CDR1 and CDR2 sequences are SGHVS and FNYEAQ. There are 16 residues in the CDR3. The CDR3 DNA follows: TGTGCCAGCAGCCCGGGGACTAGCGGAATCCGAGAGACCCAGTACTTC. Its protein product is CASSPGTSGIRETQYF.

V usage is TRBV2 and J usage is TRBJ2-7; TRBD2 matches at 10 bases. Germline V gives CDR1 SNHLY, CDR2 FYNNEI. The CDR3 consists of 14 residues. J was trimmed by 7 bases and V by 3 bases; bases with no gene match: 6. In nucleotides, the CDR3 is TGTGCCAGCAGTGATAGGCTAGCGGGGGTTGAGCAGTACTTC. Amino acids: CASSDRLAGVEQYF.